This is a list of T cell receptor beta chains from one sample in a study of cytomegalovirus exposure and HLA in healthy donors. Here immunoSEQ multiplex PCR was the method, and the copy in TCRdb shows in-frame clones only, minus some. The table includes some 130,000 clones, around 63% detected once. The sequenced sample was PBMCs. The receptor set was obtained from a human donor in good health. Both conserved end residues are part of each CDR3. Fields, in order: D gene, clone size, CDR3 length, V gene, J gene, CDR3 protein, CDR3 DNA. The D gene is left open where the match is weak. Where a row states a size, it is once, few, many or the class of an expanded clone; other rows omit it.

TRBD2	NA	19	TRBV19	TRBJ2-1	CASSIGILAGGTPADEQFF	TGTGCCAGTAGTATAGGAATTCTGGCGGGAGGGACCCCCGCGGATGAGCAGTTCTTC
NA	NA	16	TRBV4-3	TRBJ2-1	CASSQDLYFNDDEQFF	TGCGCCAGCAGCCAAGATTTATACTTCAATGATGATGAGCAGTTCTTC
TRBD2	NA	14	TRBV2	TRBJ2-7	CARGGPAAPGEQYF	TGTGCCCGGGGGGGGCCGGCAGCGCCGGGCGAGCAGTACTTC
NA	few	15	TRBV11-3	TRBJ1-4	CASSSYYGANEKLFF	TGTGCCAGCAGCTCATACTACGGGGCTAATGAAAAACTGTTTTTT
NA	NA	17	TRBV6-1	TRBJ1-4	CASSEARGALYGEKLFF	TGTGCCAGCAGTGAAGCTCGTGGGGCCCTTTACGGTGAAAAACTGTTTTTT
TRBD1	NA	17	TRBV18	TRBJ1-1	CASSLTSAGQGYTEAFF	TGTGCCAGCTCACTAACCTCAGCCGGACAGGGCTACACTGAAGCTTTCTTT
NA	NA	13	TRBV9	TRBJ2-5	CASSVGSEETQYF	TGTGCCAGCAGCGTCGGTAGTGAGGAGACCCAGTACTTC
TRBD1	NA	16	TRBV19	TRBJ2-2	CASRTQRGQGSRELFF	TGTGCCAGTAGAACCCAACGCGGACAGGGGTCGCGGGAGCTGTTTTTT
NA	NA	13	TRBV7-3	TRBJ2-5	CASSRTVQETQYF	TGTGCCAGCAGCCGAACAGTCCAAGAGACCCAGTACTTC
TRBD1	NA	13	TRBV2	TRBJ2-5	CASRGTGKETQYF	TGTGCCAGCCGAGGGACAGGGAAGGAGACCCAGTACTTC
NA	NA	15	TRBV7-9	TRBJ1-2	CASSLSERRGSGYTF	TGTGCCAGCAGCTTAAGTGAGCGCCGGGGGTCTGGCTACACCTTC
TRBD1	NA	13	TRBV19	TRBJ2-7	CATRGQGGYEQYF	TGTGCCACTAGGGGACAGGGGGGCTACGAGCAGTACTTC
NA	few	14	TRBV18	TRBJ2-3	CASSPLAGTDTQYF	TGTGCCAGCTCACCATTGGCGGGAACAGATACGCAGTATTTT
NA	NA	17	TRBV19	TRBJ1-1	CASSIVRREGGNTEAFF	TGTGCCAGTAGTATAGTTCGTAGGGAGGGAGGGAACACTGAAGCTTTCTTT
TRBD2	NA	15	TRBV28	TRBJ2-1	CASSLGRELYNEQFF	TGTGCCAGCAGTTTGGGGCGGGAGCTCTACAATGAGCAGTTCTTC
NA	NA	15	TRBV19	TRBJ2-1	CASSIDGNPSNEQFF	TGTGCCAGTAGTATTGACGGGAACCCATCCAATGAGCAGTTCTTC
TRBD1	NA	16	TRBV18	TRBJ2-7	CASSPPNRQGAAGQYF	TGTGCCAGCTCACCACCTAATCGACAGGGGGCCGCCGGGCAGTACTTC
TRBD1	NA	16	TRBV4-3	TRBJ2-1	CASSLWTGNIYNEQFF	TGCGCCAGCAGCCTGTGGACAGGGAACATCTACAATGAGCAGTTCTTC
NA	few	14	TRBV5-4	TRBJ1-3	CASSLKGNGNTIYF	TGTGCCAGCAGCTTGAAGGGGAATGGAAACACCATATATTTT
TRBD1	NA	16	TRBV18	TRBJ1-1	CASSPTPPGQGTEAFF	TGTGCCAGCTCACCAACTCCGCCGGGACAGGGCACTGAAGCTTTCTTT
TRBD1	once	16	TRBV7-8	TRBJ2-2	CASSEGQGAHSGELFF	TGTGCCAGCAGCGAAGGACAGGGGGCACATAGCGGGGAGCTGTTTTTT
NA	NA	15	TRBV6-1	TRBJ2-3	CASSLTDYGTDTQYF	TGTGCCAGCAGTCTGACCGACTATGGCACAGATACGCAGTATTTT
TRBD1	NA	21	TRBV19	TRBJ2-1	CASSPTGGTGLQNRSYNEQFF	TGTGCCAGTAGTCCCACAGGGGGCACGGGACTCCAAAATCGCTCCTACAATGAGCAGTTCTTC
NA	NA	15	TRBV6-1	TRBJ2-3	CASSDWRAGTDTQYF	TGTGCCAGCAGTGATTGGCGGGCGGGGACAGATACGCAGTATTTT
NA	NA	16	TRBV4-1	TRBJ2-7	CASSPSRAGVRNEQYF	TGCGCCAGCAGCCCAAGTCGGGCAGGGGTAAGGAACGAGCAGTACTTC
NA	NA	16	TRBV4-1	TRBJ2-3	CASSQDLSLGGDTQYF	TGCGCCAGCAGCCAAGATCTTTCCCTAGGCGGAGATACGCAGTATTTT
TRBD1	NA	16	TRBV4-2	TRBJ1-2	CASLFSDRDRDYGYTF	TGTGCCAGCCTTTTCTCGGACCGGGACAGAGACTATGGCTACACCTTC
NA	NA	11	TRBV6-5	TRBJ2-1	CASSLYNEQFF	TGTGCCAGCAGTTTATACAATGAGCAGTTCTTC
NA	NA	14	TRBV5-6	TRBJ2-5	CASSLKLSQETQYF	TGTGCCAGCAGCTTGAAACTCTCCCAAGAGACCCAGTACTTC
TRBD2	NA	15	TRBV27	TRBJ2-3	CARVQAGRLTDTQYF	TGTGCCAGAGTTCAGGCCGGGAGGCTTACAGATACGCAGTATTTT
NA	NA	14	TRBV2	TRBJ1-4	CASRFQGPNEKLFF	TGTGCCAGCAGATTTCAGGGCCCTAATGAAAAACTGTTTTTT
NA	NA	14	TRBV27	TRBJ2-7	CASGLATRAQEQYF	TGTGCCAGCGGACTGGCCACTCGGGCTCAGGAGCAGTACTTC
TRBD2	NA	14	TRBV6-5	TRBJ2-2	CASRSGSRTGELFF	TGTGCCAGCAGAAGCGGGAGCCGGACCGGGGAGCTGTTTTTT
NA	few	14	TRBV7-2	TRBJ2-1	CASSSPGLLNEQFF	TGTGCCAGCAGCTCTCCGGGACTTCTCAATGAGCAGTTCTTC
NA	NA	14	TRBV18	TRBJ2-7	CASSPEGMKREQYF	TGTGCCAGCTCACCAGAGGGTATGAAGCGCGAGCAGTACTTC
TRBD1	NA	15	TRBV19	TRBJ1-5	CASRDRGRSNQPQHF	TGTGCCAGTAGGGACAGGGGGCGTAGCAATCAGCCCCAGCATTTT
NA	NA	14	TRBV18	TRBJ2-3	CASSPQGVADTQYF	TGTGCCAGCTCTCCCCAGGGTGTCGCAGATACGCAGTATTTT
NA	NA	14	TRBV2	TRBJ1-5	CASSERGGNQPQHF	TGTGCCAGCAGTGAGCGCGGTGGGAATCAGCCCCAGCATTTT
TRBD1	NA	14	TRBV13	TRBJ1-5	CASSLRQGNQPQHF	TGTGCCAGCAGCCTCCGACAGGGGAATCAGCCCCAGCATTTT
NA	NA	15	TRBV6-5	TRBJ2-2	CASSYSVGPTGELFF	TGTGCCAGCAGTTACTCGGTGGGGCCCACCGGGGAGCTGTTTTTT
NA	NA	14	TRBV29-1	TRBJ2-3	CSASEGGATDTQYF	TGCAGCGCCTCGGAGGGGGGGGCCACAGATACGCAGTATTTT
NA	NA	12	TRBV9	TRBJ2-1	CASSSGRNEQFF	TGTGCCAGCAGCTCAGGGAGGAATGAGCAGTTCTTC
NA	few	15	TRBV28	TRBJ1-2	CASRIQGPRGYGYTF	TGTGCCAGCAGGATACAGGGTCCCCGAGGCTATGGCTACACCTTC
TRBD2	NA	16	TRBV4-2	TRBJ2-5	CASSQEHSGGGETQYF	TGTGCCAGCAGCCAAGAACATAGCGGGGGTGGCGAGACCCAGTACTTC
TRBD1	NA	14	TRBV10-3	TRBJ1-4	CAISGGQSNEKLFF	TGTGCCATCAGCGGGGGACAGTCTAATGAAAAACTGTTTTTT
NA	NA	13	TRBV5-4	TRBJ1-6	CASSGTGASPLHF	TGTGCCAGCAGCGGAACAGGCGCATCACCCCTCCACTTT
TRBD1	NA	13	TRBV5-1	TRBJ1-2	CASSQDRVDGYTF	TGCGCCAGCAGTCAAGACAGGGTAGATGGCTACACCTTC
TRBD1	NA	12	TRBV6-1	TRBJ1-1	CASGQGGTEAFF	TGTGCCAGTGGACAGGGAGGGACTGAAGCTTTCTTT
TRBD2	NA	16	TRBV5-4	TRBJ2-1	CASSSYTGLAQNEQFF	TGTGCCAGCAGCTCCTACACCGGACTAGCGCAAAATGAGCAGTTCTTC
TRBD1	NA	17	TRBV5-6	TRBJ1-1	CASSGQGLRYRSTEAFF	TGTGCCAGCAGCGGACAGGGGCTGAGATATAGGAGCACTGAAGCTTTCTTT
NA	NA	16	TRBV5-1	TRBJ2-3	CASSLVLSPGTDTQYF	TGCGCCAGCAGCTTGGTACTCTCCCCCGGTACAGATACGCAGTATTTT
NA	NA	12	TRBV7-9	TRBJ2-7	CASSGQGYEQYF	TGTGCCAGCAGCGGGCAGGGTTACGAGCAGTACTTC
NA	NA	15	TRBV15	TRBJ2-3	CATSRVAGLTDTQYF	TGTGCCACCAGCAGAGTTGCAGGGTTGACAGATACGCAGTATTTT
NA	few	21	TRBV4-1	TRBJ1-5	CASSLTQGPPRTDSAYQPQHF	TGCGCCAGCAGCCTAACCCAGGGGCCTCCCCGGACAGATTCGGCTTATCAGCCCCAGCATTTT
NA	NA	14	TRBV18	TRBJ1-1	CASSQSGRNTEAFF	TGTGCCAGCTCACAATCTGGCAGGAACACTGAAGCTTTCTTT
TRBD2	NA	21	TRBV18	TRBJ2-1	CASSPRGVGSGRAALENEQFF	TGTGCCAGCTCACCAAGGGGGGTCGGTAGCGGGAGAGCCGCACTAGAGAATGAGCAGTTCTTC
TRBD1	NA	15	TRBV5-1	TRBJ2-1	CASSFAGTGHNEQFF	TGCGCCAGCAGCTTCGCCGGGACAGGCCACAATGAGCAGTTCTTC
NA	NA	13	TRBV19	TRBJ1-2	CASQHRAKGGYTF	TGTGCCAGCCAGCACAGGGCAAAAGGAGGCTACACCTTC